This is a list of T cell receptor beta chains from one sample in a study of blood T cells in healthy people across ages. TCRdb re-analysed the 5' RACE reads in MiXCR, keeping a single row per CDR3 protein. The top ten hold 6.5% to 8.5% of the sample, which has roughly 1,700,000 distinct CDR3 sequences, 28% seen once. The specimen sequenced was blood. All receptors derive from a woman in her thirties in good health. CDR3s include the opening cysteine and the closing phenylalanine or tryptophan. The D gene is left open where the match is weak. A row's size may be missing; if present it is once, few, many or a size class.

>TRBJ2-2|TRBV29-1|.|few
TGCAGTATAAGCGAGGGGTTCCGTGGCACCGGGGAGCTGTTTTTT
CSISEGFRGTGELFF
>TRBJ2-7|TRBV7-9|.|few
TGTGCCAGCAGCTTAGATGGTACAGGGAGTAAGCAGTACTTC
CASSLDGTGSKQYF
>TRBJ1-4|TRBV25-1|.|few
TGTGCCAGTGCTACAGGGAATGAAAAACTGTTTTTT
CASATGNEKLFF
>TRBJ2-3|TRBV10-3|TRBD1|many
TGTGCCATCAGTGGGGACAGGGAAGATACGCAGTATTTT
CAISGDREDTQYF
>TRBJ1-1|TRBV29-1|.|.
TGCAGCGGCTGGGGGGGGAACACTGAAGCTTTCTTT
CSGWGGNTEAFF
>TRBJ1-4|TRBV4-1|.|few
TGCGCCAGCAGCCAACTACAGCTTGAAAAACTGTTTTTT
CASSQLQLEKLFF
>TRBJ2-5|TRBV3-1|.|.
TGTGCCAGCAGCCCGCGACCCCGCCAAGAGACCCAGTACTTC
CASSPRPRQETQYF
>TRBJ2-1|TRBV30|.|.
TGTGCCTGGAGTGTAAGGCATCTAGCGAGGGGGAATGAGCAGTTCTTC
CAWSVRHLARGNEQFF
>TRBJ1-2|TRBV19|.|.
TGTGCCAGTAGTCGGTGGATTCGTAGCGGCTACACCTTC
CASSRWIRSGYTF
>TRBJ1-6|TRBV11-2|.|few
TGTGCCAGCAGCAGGCTGAATTCACCCCTCCACTTT
CASSRLNSPLHF
>TRBJ2-5|TRBV18|.|many
TGTGCCAGCTCACGACAGGTCGGTGAGACCCAGTACTTC
CASSRQVGETQYF
>TRBJ2-3|TRBV25-1|.|.
TGTGCCAGCAGTGACGTACAGGGTATCACAGATACGCAGTATTTT
CASSDVQGITDTQYF
>TRBJ2-5|TRBV12-3/TRBV12-4|TRBD2|.
TGTGCCAGCAGCCCAACCTCGAGCGGGGGACAAGAGACCCAGTACTTC
CASSPTSSGGQETQYF
>TRBJ2-7|TRBV20-1|.|many
TGCAGTGCCGACCCGGGGAGCTCCTACGAGCAGTACTTC
CSADPGSSYEQYF
>TRBJ2-7|TRBV11-2|.|many
TGTGCCAGCAGCTTAGATAATGCGGGGAACTCCTACGAGCAGTACTTC
CASSLDNAGNSYEQYF
>TRBJ1-4|TRBV7-2|.|few
TGTGCCAGCACCACCTCTGCCAGGGGTGCAACTAATGAAAAACTGTTTTTT
CASTTSARGATNEKLFF
>TRBJ2-7|TRBV29-1|TRBD1|many
TGCAGCGTCGGACAGGGGGTCTACGAGCAGTACTTC
CSVGQGVYEQYF
>TRBJ2-3|TRBV27|.|many
TGTGCCAGCACCGATCTCGATACGCAGTATTTT
CASTDLDTQYF
>TRBJ1-1|TRBV5-1|.|.
TGCGCCAGCAGCTTGGGGATAACCGAAGGCACTGAAGCTTTCTTT
CASSLGITEGTEAFF
>TRBJ2-7|TRBV13|.|many
TGTGCCAGCAGCTTAGGACCGGGACTGACCTACGAGCAGTACTTC
CASSLGPGLTYEQYF
>TRBJ1-2|TRBV5-1|.|.
TGCGCCAGCAGCACTGCCCGCCAACAAGGGGCGCCCGGCTACACCTTC
CASSTARQQGAPGYTF
>TRBJ1-6|TRBV12-3/TRBV12-4|.|.
TGTGCCAGCAGCCGTCTTGAAAATTCACCCCTCCACTTT
CASSRLENSPLHF
>TRBJ2-1|TRBV29-1|TRBD1|few
TGCAGCGTTGAAGGTACGCGGGACAGGGAGGTTGAGCAGTTCTTC
CSVEGTRDREVEQFF
>TRBJ2-1|TRBV15|.|.
TGTGCCACCAGCAGAGCGGTCCAGAGCTCCTACAATGAGCAGTTCTTC
CATSRAVQSSYNEQFF
>TRBJ1-2|TRBV20-1|.|.
TGCAGTGCTAGAGAATTACAGGGATTAAACTATGGCTACACCTTC
CSARELQGLNYGYTF
>TRBJ1-2|TRBV9|.|few
TGTGCCAGCAGCCCTCGCCGACGGGCTAACTATGGCTACACCTTC
CASSPRRRANYGYTF
>TRBJ2-3|TRBV5-1|.|few
TGCGCCAACAGCCTAACTTCCACAGATACGCAGTATTTT
CANSLTSTDTQYF
>TRBJ2-5|TRBV11-2|.|few
TGTGCCAGCAGCCTCAATCCGACGGAAGAAGAGACCCAGTACTTC
CASSLNPTEEETQYF
>TRBJ1-3|TRBV7-2|.|.
TGTGCCAGCAGTATAAGAGGATCTGGAAACACCATATATTTT
CASSIRGSGNTIYF
>TRBJ2-7|TRBV20-1|TRBD1|few
TGCAGTGCTAGAGACAGGGACAGGACCGCCTACGAGCAGTACTTC
CSARDRDRTAYEQYF
>TRBJ1-1|TRBV7-3|TRBD1|many
TGTGCCAGCAGCGCAACAGGGGGCACTGAAGCTTTCTTT
CASSATGGTEAFF
>TRBJ1-5|TRBV6-5|TRBD1|many
TGTGCCAGCAGGGAGACAGGGGTTCAGCCCCAGCATTTT
CASRETGVQPQHF
>TRBJ2-7|TRBV20-1|.|.
TGCAGTGCTTCCGGGGAGGGGGCTTACTACGAGCAGTACTTC
CSASGEGAYYEQYF
>TRBJ2-3|TRBV20-1|TRBD2|few
TGCAGTGCTCCAAAGCGGGAGGCCACAGATACGCAGTATTTT
CSAPKREATDTQYF
>TRBJ2-5|TRBV5-1|TRBD2|few
TGCGCCAGCAGCTACGCTAGCGGGGAAAAGACCCAGTACTTC
CASSYASGEKTQYF
>TRBJ1-1|TRBV28|.|many
TGTGCCAGCACTAAACCAGTGGCAACTGAAGCTTTCTTT
CASTKPVATEAFF
>TRBJ2-4|TRBV11-2|.|few
TGTGCCAGCAGCCGAAGCGGCATTTTAGCCGAAAACATTCAGTACTTC
CASSRSGILAENIQYF
>TRBJ1-5|TRBV6-1|.|.
TGTGCCAGCAGTGCGCCCCTGGCCCAGCATTTT
CASSAPLAQHF
>TRBJ1-1|TRBV6-5|TRBD1|.
TGTGCCAGCAGTCCGAGGACAGGGGGCCCCTCAACTGAAGCTTTCTTT
CASSPRTGGPSTEAFF
>TRBJ1-2|TRBV6-5|.|many
TGTGCCAGCAGTTACTCTCCGAACTATGGCTACACCTTC
CASSYSPNYGYTF
>TRBJ2-6|TRBV4-3|.|few
TGCGCCAGCAGCCAAGAAAGGGGGGGGGATGGGGCCAACGTCCTGACTTTC
CASSQERGGDGANVLTF
>TRBJ1-1|TRBV18|.|.
TGTGCCAGCTCACCGCAGGGGCTGGACACTGAAGCTTTCTTT
CASSPQGLDTEAFF
>TRBJ2-7|TRBV5-1|.|few
TGCGCCAGCCGGGAGCTCATCGGGTACGAGCAGTACTTC
CASRELIGYEQYF
>TRBJ2-3|TRBV5-1|TRBD2|.
TGCGCCAGCAGGGTAGCGGGATTAACAGATACGCAGTATTTT
CASRVAGLTDTQYF
>TRBJ1-2|TRBV7-8|.|few
TGTGCCAGCAGCACCGTGGTACGGGGCGAGTATGGCTACACCTTC
CASSTVVRGEYGYTF
>TRBJ2-3|TRBV28|TRBD2|few
TGTGCCAGCAGTACCTCAGAAGCGGGGGGGCTCAATACGCAGTATTTT
CASSTSEAGGLNTQYF
>TRBJ2-1|TRBV5-1|TRBD1|many
TGCGCCAGCAGCTCCTCAGGACAGGGGGTCTCGAATGAGCAGTTCTTC
CASSSSGQGVSNEQFF
>TRBJ2-2|TRBV19|.|once
TGTGCCACCTATGGCGGGGAGCTGTTTTTT
CATYGGELFF
>TRBJ2-5|TRBV10-3|TRBD2|many
TGTGCCATCAGTGCTGGGACTAGCTCGGAGACCCAGTACTTC
CAISAGTSSETQYF